This is a list of T cell receptor beta chains from one sample in a study of blood T cell repertoires in COVID-19. The assay was immunoSEQ multiplex PCR, and TCRdb's table has in-frame clones only and misses some. The sample shows about 58,000 clones, over 75% of them seen only once. The sequenced sample consisted of peripheral blood. The receptors shown here come from a man aged 40-49 years with active COVID-19. Both conserved end residues are part of each CDR3. Fields, in order: J gene, V gene, CDR3 length, clone size, D gene, CDR3 protein, CDR3 DNA. The D gene is left open where the match is weak. Size is omitted from some rows. Given values are once, few, many or a class for expanded clones.

J gene: TRBJ2-3
V gene: TRBV9
CDR3 length: 16
clone size: NA
D gene: TRBD2
CDR3 protein: CASSVPAGGSTDTQYF
CDR3 DNA: TGTGCCAGCAGCGTACCCGCGGGAGGGAGCACAGATACGCAGTATTTT

J gene: TRBJ2-7
V gene: TRBV7-9
CDR3 length: 14
clone size: NA
D gene: TRBD2
CDR3 protein: CASSGPPGLAAQYF
CDR3 DNA: TGTGCCAGCAGCGGCCCCCCGGGACTAGCGGCTCAGTACTTC

J gene: TRBJ2-2
V gene: TRBV28
CDR3 length: 17
clone size: NA
D gene: NA
CDR3 protein: CASSLWQLYANTGELFF
CDR3 DNA: TGTGCCAGCAGTTTGTGGCAGTTGTATGCGAACACCGGGGAGCTGTTTTTT

J gene: TRBJ2-3
V gene: TRBV6-1
CDR3 length: 13
clone size: NA
D gene: NA
CDR3 protein: CASSERGADTQYF
CDR3 DNA: TGTGCCAGCAGTGAAAGGGGCGCCGATACGCAGTATTTT

J gene: TRBJ1-1
V gene: TRBV5-1
CDR3 length: 15
clone size: NA
D gene: NA
CDR3 protein: CASSLVGGRNTEAFF
CDR3 DNA: TGCGCCAGCAGCTTGGTGGGGGGTAGAAACACTGAAGCTTTCTTT

J gene: TRBJ2-3
V gene: TRBV7-2
CDR3 length: 14
clone size: NA
D gene: NA
CDR3 protein: CASSRTGRVDTQYF
CDR3 DNA: TGTGCCAGCAGCCGGACAGGGAGGGTAGATACGCAGTATTTT

J gene: TRBJ1-5
V gene: TRBV2
CDR3 length: 16
clone size: NA
D gene: TRBD1
CDR3 protein: CASSEGTGPLNQPQHF
CDR3 DNA: TGTGCCAGCAGTGAAGGGACAGGTCCTCTCAATCAGCCCCAGCATTTT

J gene: TRBJ2-1
V gene: TRBV30
CDR3 length: 13
clone size: NA
D gene: NA
CDR3 protein: CAWTSSAYNEQFF
CDR3 DNA: TGTGCCTGGACGAGTTCGGCCTACAATGAGCAGTTCTTC

J gene: TRBJ2-1
V gene: TRBV28
CDR3 length: 15
clone size: NA
D gene: NA
CDR3 protein: CASSPIEVDYNEQFF
CDR3 DNA: TGTGCCAGCAGCCCAATAGAAGTCGATTACAATGAGCAGTTCTTC

J gene: TRBJ2-5
V gene: TRBV7-3
CDR3 length: 16
clone size: once
D gene: TRBD2
CDR3 protein: CASSLGLAGETETQYF
CDR3 DNA: TGTGCCAGCAGCCTAGGACTAGCGGGAGAAACAGAGACCCAGTACTTC

J gene: TRBJ2-5
V gene: TRBV19
CDR3 length: 14
clone size: NA
D gene: TRBD1
CDR3 protein: CASSIGDRRETQYF
CDR3 DNA: TGTGCCAGTAGTATAGGGGACAGGCGAGAGACCCAGTACTTC

J gene: TRBJ1-1
V gene: TRBV9
CDR3 length: 15
clone size: NA
D gene: NA
CDR3 protein: CASSPRGGGNTEAFF
CDR3 DNA: TGTGCCAGCAGCCCCCGCGGGGGGGGGAACACTGAAGCTTTCTTT

J gene: TRBJ1-4
V gene: TRBV30
CDR3 length: 14
clone size: NA
D gene: TRBD1
CDR3 protein: CAWSGQGLNEKLFF
CDR3 DNA: TGTGCCTGGAGTGGACAGGGGTTAAATGAAAAACTGTTTTTT

J gene: TRBJ1-5
V gene: TRBV19
CDR3 length: 18
clone size: NA
D gene: TRBD1
CDR3 protein: CASSEYLRDRSANQPQHF
CDR3 DNA: TGTGCCAGTAGTGAATACCTCCGGGACAGGAGTGCCAATCAGCCCCAGCATTTT

J gene: TRBJ2-3
V gene: TRBV9
CDR3 length: 15
clone size: once
D gene: TRBD1
CDR3 protein: CASSRDSRFTDTQYF
CDR3 DNA: TGTGCCAGCAGCCGGGACAGTCGATTCACAGATACGCAGTATTTT

J gene: TRBJ2-2
V gene: TRBV5-1
CDR3 length: 14
clone size: NA
D gene: NA
CDR3 protein: CASSRSGSRGELFF
CDR3 DNA: TGCGCCAGCAGCCGGTCCGGGTCCCGCGGGGAGCTGTTTTTT

J gene: TRBJ2-3
V gene: TRBV11-2
CDR3 length: 19
clone size: NA
D gene: TRBD2
CDR3 protein: CASSSTPSWTSGFTDTQYF
CDR3 DNA: TGTGCCAGCAGCTCAACCCCCTCCTGGACTAGCGGATTCACAGATACGCAGTATTTT

J gene: TRBJ2-1
V gene: TRBV29-1
CDR3 length: 13
clone size: once
D gene: TRBD2
CDR3 protein: CSVGTSWYNEQFF
CDR3 DNA: TGCAGCGTCGGGACTAGCTGGTACAATGAGCAGTTCTTC

J gene: TRBJ2-1
V gene: TRBV7-9
CDR3 length: 15
clone size: NA
D gene: TRBD2
CDR3 protein: CASTSSGRSYNEQFF
CDR3 DNA: TGTGCCAGCACCTCGAGCGGGAGGTCCTACAATGAGCAGTTCTTC

J gene: TRBJ1-2
V gene: TRBV6-1
CDR3 length: 13
clone size: once
D gene: NA
CDR3 protein: CASSESRYYGYTF
CDR3 DNA: TGTGCCAGCAGTGAAAGTCGCTATTACGGCTACACCTTC

J gene: TRBJ2-7
V gene: TRBV9
CDR3 length: 13
clone size: NA
D gene: TRBD2
CDR3 protein: CASSVEASGEQYF
CDR3 DNA: TGTGCCAGCAGCGTAGAGGCTAGCGGCGAGCAGTACTTC

J gene: TRBJ2-1
V gene: TRBV9
CDR3 length: 17
clone size: NA
D gene: TRBD1
CDR3 protein: CASSHSPMGQGYNEQFF
CDR3 DNA: TGTGCCAGCAGTCATAGCCCGATGGGACAGGGATACAATGAGCAGTTCTTC

J gene: TRBJ1-2
V gene: TRBV6-5
CDR3 length: 16
clone size: NA
D gene: TRBD1
CDR3 protein: CASSYSMTGLWRGYTF
CDR3 DNA: TGTGCCAGCAGTTACTCGATGACAGGGCTATGGCGCGGCTACACCTTC

J gene: TRBJ1-1
V gene: TRBV27
CDR3 length: 14
clone size: NA
D gene: TRBD1
CDR3 protein: CASSFRQGDTEAFF
CDR3 DNA: TGTGCCAGCAGTTTCCGACAGGGGGACACTGAAGCTTTCTTT

J gene: TRBJ2-1
V gene: TRBV11-3
CDR3 length: 12
clone size: NA
D gene: NA
CDR3 protein: CASSFLSGRQFF
CDR3 DNA: TGTGCCAGCAGCTTTCTAAGCGGACGGCAGTTCTTC

J gene: TRBJ1-2
V gene: TRBV24-1
CDR3 length: 14
clone size: NA
D gene: NA
CDR3 protein: CATSDPQTNYGYTF
CDR3 DNA: TGTGCCACCAGTGACCCACAAACTAACTATGGCTACACCTTC

J gene: TRBJ2-3
V gene: TRBV6-5
CDR3 length: 14
clone size: few
D gene: TRBD2
CDR3 protein: CASRRLRETDTQYF
CDR3 DNA: TGTGCCAGCAGGAGGCTGCGGGAGACAGATACGCAGTATTTT

J gene: TRBJ2-5
V gene: TRBV30
CDR3 length: 13
clone size: NA
D gene: NA
CDR3 protein: CAWSVGGVETQYF
CDR3 DNA: TGTGCCTGGAGTGTAGGAGGGGTAGAGACCCAGTACTTC

J gene: TRBJ1-2
V gene: TRBV15
CDR3 length: 14
clone size: once
D gene: TRBD1
CDR3 protein: CATSRGLDREGYTF
CDR3 DNA: TGTGCCACCAGCAGAGGGTTGGACAGGGAAGGCTACACCTTC

J gene: TRBJ2-1
V gene: TRBV24-1
CDR3 length: 15
clone size: NA
D gene: TRBD2
CDR3 protein: CATSDRTSEYNEQFF
CDR3 DNA: TGTGCCACCAGTGATCGGACTAGCGAATACAATGAGCAGTTCTTC

J gene: TRBJ2-1
V gene: TRBV19
CDR3 length: 13
clone size: NA
D gene: TRBD2
CDR3 protein: CASKSGIYNEQFF
CDR3 DNA: TGTGCCAGTAAGAGCGGGATCTACAATGAGCAGTTCTTC

J gene: TRBJ1-2
V gene: TRBV5-5
CDR3 length: 14
clone size: NA
D gene: NA
CDR3 protein: CASSLGAVNYGYTF
CDR3 DNA: TGTGCCAGCAGCTTGGGGGCAGTTAACTATGGCTACACCTTC

J gene: TRBJ1-2
V gene: TRBV10-3
CDR3 length: 15
clone size: NA
D gene: NA
CDR3 protein: CAISESVGRGYGYTF
CDR3 DNA: TGTGCCATCAGTGAGTCCGTGGGGCGAGGCTATGGCTACACCTTC

J gene: TRBJ2-5
V gene: TRBV5-4
CDR3 length: 15
clone size: NA
D gene: TRBD2
CDR3 protein: CASTGSGRARETQYF
CDR3 DNA: TGTGCCAGCACCGGTAGCGGGAGGGCCAGAGAGACCCAGTACTTC

J gene: TRBJ2-1
V gene: TRBV6-1
CDR3 length: 17
clone size: NA
D gene: NA
CDR3 protein: CASSEEMHPSSYNEQFF
CDR3 DNA: TGTGCCAGCAGTGAAGAAATGCACCCGAGCTCCTACAATGAGCAGTTCTTC

J gene: TRBJ2-3
V gene: TRBV27
CDR3 length: 16
clone size: NA
D gene: TRBD1
CDR3 protein: CASSLYQGAHTDTQYF
CDR3 DNA: TGTGCCAGCAGTTTATATCAGGGGGCCCATACAGATACGCAGTATTTT

J gene: TRBJ2-3
V gene: TRBV13
CDR3 length: 12
clone size: NA
D gene: NA
CDR3 protein: CASSSGGDTQYF
CDR3 DNA: TGTGCCAGCAGCTCCGGCGGGGATACGCAGTATTTT

J gene: TRBJ1-1
V gene: TRBV28
CDR3 length: 15
clone size: once
D gene: NA
CDR3 protein: CASSSTGRGATEAFF
CDR3 DNA: TGTGCCAGCAGTTCTACAGGACGGGGGGCCACTGAAGCTTTCTTT

J gene: TRBJ1-3
V gene: TRBV7-2
CDR3 length: 18
clone size: NA
D gene: TRBD1
CDR3 protein: CASSLGKGGLGSGNTIYF
CDR3 DNA: TGTGCCAGCAGCTTAGGAAAAGGGGGCTTGGGCTCTGGAAACACCATATATTTT

J gene: TRBJ1-3
V gene: TRBV19
CDR3 length: 16
clone size: once
D gene: NA
CDR3 protein: CASSIFSGGAGNTIYF
CDR3 DNA: TGTGCCAGTAGTATATTCTCCGGCGGTGCTGGAAACACCATATATTTT

J gene: TRBJ2-7
V gene: TRBV4-1
CDR3 length: 16
clone size: NA
D gene: NA
CDR3 protein: CASSHIARRQYHEQYF
CDR3 DNA: TGCGCCAGCAGCCATATAGCCCGAAGACAGTACCACGAGCAGTACTTC

J gene: TRBJ1-1
V gene: TRBV6-5
CDR3 length: 12
clone size: NA
D gene: NA
CDR3 protein: CASSARGTEAFF
CDR3 DNA: TGTGCCAGCAGCGCCCGGGGCACTGAAGCTTTCTTT

J gene: TRBJ1-4
V gene: TRBV2
CDR3 length: 15
clone size: NA
D gene: NA
CDR3 protein: CASSEQAGYNEKLFF
CDR3 DNA: TGTGCCAGCAGTGAACAGGCAGGGTATAATGAAAAACTGTTTTTT

J gene: TRBJ1-2
V gene: TRBV9
CDR3 length: 14
clone size: NA
D gene: TRBD1
CDR3 protein: CASSGRGTGYGYTF
CDR3 DNA: TGTGCCAGCAGCGGACGGGGGACAGGCTATGGCTACACCTTC

J gene: TRBJ2-7
V gene: TRBV5-1
CDR3 length: 15
clone size: NA
D gene: NA
CDR3 protein: CASSLQGNGPYEQYF
CDR3 DNA: TGCGCCAGCAGCCTACAGGGCAATGGGCCTTACGAGCAGTACTTC

J gene: TRBJ2-5
V gene: TRBV5-1
CDR3 length: 15
clone size: NA
D gene: NA
CDR3 protein: CASSRSQAIQETQYF
CDR3 DNA: TGCGCCAGCAGCCGTAGCCAAGCCATCCAAGAGACCCAGTACTTC

J gene: TRBJ1-2
V gene: TRBV2
CDR3 length: 15
clone size: few
D gene: NA
CDR3 protein: CASSEIRQPDYGYTF
CDR3 DNA: TGTGCCAGCAGTGAAATTCGACAGCCCGACTATGGCTACACCTTC

J gene: TRBJ1-1
V gene: TRBV10-3
CDR3 length: 13
clone size: NA
D gene: TRBD1
CDR3 protein: CASGTGVKGRAFF
CDR3 DNA: TGTGCCTCCGGGACAGGGGTTAAGGGCCGAGCTTTCTTT

J gene: TRBJ2-6
V gene: TRBV28
CDR3 length: 14
clone size: NA
D gene: NA
CDR3 protein: CASARVTGANVLTF
CDR3 DNA: TGTGCCAGCGCTCGGGTAACAGGGGCCAACGTCCTGACTTTC

J gene: TRBJ1-5
V gene: TRBV12-3/TRBV12-4
CDR3 length: 12
clone size: NA
D gene: NA
CDR3 protein: CASRSNNQPQHF
CDR3 DNA: TGTGCCAGCAGGAGCAACAATCAGCCCCAGCATTTT

J gene: TRBJ2-2
V gene: TRBV7-9
CDR3 length: 15
clone size: NA
D gene: NA
CDR3 protein: CASSSPLPTSGELFF
CDR3 DNA: TGTGCCAGCAGCTCGCCACTACCGACGAGCGGGGAGCTGTTTTTT

J gene: TRBJ1-3
V gene: TRBV5-5
CDR3 length: 18
clone size: NA
D gene: TRBD1
CDR3 protein: CASSLVTVGTGSGNTIYF
CDR3 DNA: TGTGCCAGCAGCTTGGTTACTGTTGGGACAGGGTCTGGAAACACCATATATTTT